These T cell receptor beta chains were read from a single sample in a study of OX40 agonist ivuxolimab in advanced cancers. TCRdb's copy holds only in-frame clones and misses some; the assay was immunoSEQ multiplex PCR. The sample shows more than 95,000 clones, roughly 89% of them seen only once. The input for sequencing was CD4+ or CD8+ T cells sorted from blood, taken in a trial of the OX40 agonist ivuxolimab. The receptor set was obtained from an adult with an advanced solid tumor such as melanoma, head and neck, liver or kidney cancer. Each CDR3 is given without its conserved first and last residue. The size of a clone is reported for some rows only, either as once, few or many, or as a class for expanded clones.

V: TRBV30; length: 10; J: TRBJ1-6; size: NA; CDR3: AWSIQGASLH
V: TRBV9; length: 14; J: TRBJ2-1; size: NA; CDR3: ASSVDAGGSYNEQF
V: TRBV11-2; length: 15; J: TRBJ2-2; size: NA; CDR3: ASSPGLAGGGTGELF
V: TRBV7-2; length: 12; J: TRBJ2-7; size: NA; CDR3: ASSHRGVQGEQY
V: TRBV19; length: 12; J: TRBJ2-3; size: NA; CDR3: ASRDRPSTDTQY
V: TRBV14; length: 10; J: TRBJ1-2; size: NA; CDR3: ASSRSFYGYT
V: TRBV7-2; length: 14; J: TRBJ2-5; size: NA; CDR3: ASSYGAHRVGETQY
V: TRBV5-1; length: 12; J: TRBJ2-3; size: NA; CDR3: ASSLMTSIDTQY
V: TRBV5-6; length: 13; J: TRBJ2-2; size: NA; CDR3: ASSLYWTGTGELF
V: TRBV9; length: 13; J: TRBJ2-2; size: NA; CDR3: ASSVGGAGTGELF
V: TRBV7-8; length: 13; J: TRBJ2-1; size: NA; CDR3: ASSLRLAGDNEQF
V: TRBV28; length: 13; J: TRBJ2-3; size: NA; CDR3: ASSSLTGPTDTQY
V: TRBV30; length: 12; J: TRBJ1-5; size: NA; CDR3: AWSSQGGNQPQH
V: TRBV11-2; length: 14; J: TRBJ2-2; size: NA; CDR3: ASSLDFGTNTGELF
V: TRBV6-1; length: 12; J: TRBJ2-7; size: NA; CDR3: AGSGTSGGYEQY
V: TRBV10-1; length: 11; J: TRBJ1-2; size: NA; CDR3: ASSEGTDYGYT
V: TRBV30; length: 13; J: TRBJ1-3; size: once; CDR3: AWRTMTGAGNTIY
V: TRBV10-3; length: 12; J: TRBJ1-5; size: NA; CDR3: AIMAELQGQPQH
V: TRBV18; length: 11; J: TRBJ2-2; size: once; CDR3: ASSALETGELF
V: TRBV13; length: 13; J: TRBJ2-5; size: NA; CDR3: ASSLVPNPQETQY
V: TRBV5-6; length: 11; J: TRBJ2-7; size: NA; CDR3: ASSLGTTYEQY
V: TRBV18; length: 12; J: TRBJ2-5; size: NA; CDR3: ASSKGTSQETQY
V: TRBV29-1; length: 11; J: TRBJ2-5; size: NA; CDR3: SVRNREGETQY
V: TRBV19; length: 13; J: TRBJ2-2; size: NA; CDR3: ASSTIQSPTGELF
V: TRBV4-3; length: 14; J: TRBJ2-3; size: NA; CDR3: ASSQELAGTTDTQY
V: TRBV14; length: 11; J: TRBJ1-2; size: NA; CDR3: ASSQGPRWFYT
V: TRBV4-3; length: 14; J: TRBJ1-4; size: NA; CDR3: ASSPRSGTGWEKLF
V: TRBV7-2; length: 12; J: TRBJ1-2; size: few; CDR3: ASSPPGQWGGYT
V: TRBV18; length: 13; J: TRBJ2-7; size: once; CDR3: ASSPRTESSYEQY
V: TRBV6-5; length: 13; J: TRBJ2-2; size: once; CDR3: ASSGGAPNTGELF
V: TRBV7-3; length: 12; J: TRBJ2-2; size: NA; CDR3: ASSQAPSPGELF
V: TRBV12-2; length: 14; J: TRBJ1-2; size: NA; CDR3: ASRLAPKKANYGYT
V: TRBV7-8; length: 6; J: TRBJ2-1; size: NA; CDR3: ASSPRV
V: TRBV6-5; length: 12; J: TRBJ1-5; size: NA; CDR3: ASSSGQGNQPQH
V: TRBV6-6; length: 12; J: TRBJ2-7; size: NA; CDR3: ASIGAGNPYEQY
V: TRBV9; length: 12; J: TRBJ2-1; size: NA; CDR3: ASSLAGGPREQF
V: TRBV5-1; length: 13; J: TRBJ2-7; size: once; CDR3: ASSPGGGRDNEQY
V: TRBV6-1; length: 11; J: TRBJ2-6; size: NA; CDR3: ASSASGANVLT
V: TRBV18; length: 11; J: TRBJ2-7; size: once; CDR3: ASSPRQGDEQY
V: TRBV5-1; length: 11; J: TRBJ1-4; size: NA; CDR3: ASKGDNNEKLF
V: TRBV6-5; length: 11; J: TRBJ1-1; size: NA; CDR3: ASRTALNTEAF
V: TRBV7-2; length: 13; J: TRBJ1-2; size: NA; CDR3: ASSRWTGSDYGYT
V: TRBV7-2; length: 11; J: TRBJ1-2; size: NA; CDR3: ASSLAGGPGYT
V: TRBV30; length: 13; J: TRBJ2-3; size: NA; CDR3: AWKGPSSGGGTQY
V: TRBV5-1; length: 12; J: TRBJ1-4; size: NA; CDR3: ASSLGGEGEKLF
V: TRBV4-1; length: 14; J: TRBJ2-1; size: NA; CDR3: ASSGFLAGAYNEQF
V: TRBV19; length: 12; J: TRBJ2-3; size: NA; CDR3: ASSRLAATDTQY
V: TRBV6-1; length: 12; J: TRBJ1-2; size: NA; CDR3: ASSRDPGQAGYT
V: TRBV6-5; length: 13; J: TRBJ1-1; size: NA; CDR3: ASSYSLFLNTEAF